This T cell receptor (beta chain) was obtained from a study of cytotoxic CD8 clonotypes in ibrutinib-treated CLL. Regarding the study as a whole: Whereas clonality rose at ibrutinib response, it declined toward baseline at progression.

In the case of this clone: Its matching antigen is unknown.

Investigators sourced around 1.8 micrograms of genomic DNA from cryopreserved PBMCs for TCR beta libraries. The V end was cut by 2 bases, the J end by 8 bases, with 12 bases between. The CDR3 loop spans 13 amino acids. CDR1 MNHEY and CDR2 SMNVEV come from the germline V gene (reference sequence). TCRdb's table, derived via immunoSEQ multiplex PCR, lists solely in-frame clones and lacks some. The profile shows approximately 190,000 clones, around 70% of them singletons. This TCR came from a human donor with chronic lymphocytic leukemia. J is TRBJ1-1 and V is TRBV27; D is uncertain. The specimen comprised PBMCs, sampled after 12 months of ibrutinib treatment. The CDR3 sequence: CASSLRQAREAFF. For the CDR3, the DNA is TGTGCCAGCAGTTTACGGCAGGCGAGGGAAGCTTTCTTT.